A selection of T cell receptor beta chains follows, all from one sample in a study of molecular identifiers for immune sequencing clone quantification. TCRdb recomputed calls from the PCR reads with MiXCR, one row per CDR3 protein. The sample lists about 60,000 distinct CDR3 sequences, less than 20% occurring once. The material sequenced was naive CD8+ T cells from blood, with Jurkat cell RNA spiked in. These receptors came from a human donor in good health. Some libraries in this study had Jurkat cell RNA spiked in. The CDR3 runs from the conserved cysteine through the conserved F or W. Each record gives: V gene, clone size, J gene, D gene, CDR3 protein, CDR3 DNA. D genes are given only for firm matches. The size entry is marked missing in some rows and otherwise reads once, few, many or a size class.

V: TRBV7-2
size: -
J: TRBJ1-4
D: -
CDR3: CASSPSIGDQKEKLFF
DNA: TGTGCCAGCAGCCCCTCAATTGGGGATCAGAAAGAAAAACTGTTTTTT

V: TRBV7-2
size: many
J: TRBJ1-6
D: -
CDR3: CASSLLGGHNSPLHF
DNA: TGTGCCAGCAGTCTTCTGGGGGGCCATAATTCACCCCTCCACTTT

V: TRBV6-5
size: many
J: TRBJ2-3
D: -
CDR3: CASAGYPLTDTQYF
DNA: TGTGCCAGCGCGGGATACCCGCTCACAGATACGCAGTATTTT

V: TRBV7-6
size: many
J: TRBJ2-5
D: TRBD2
CDR3: CASSQSRLAGETQYF
DNA: TGTGCCAGCAGCCAAAGCCGACTAGCGGGAGAGACCCAGTACTTC

V: TRBV4-2
size: few
J: TRBJ2-7
D: -
CDR3: CASSQGSSYEQYF
DNA: TGTGCCAGCAGCCAAGGGTCATCCTACGAGCAGTACTTC

V: TRBV5-6
size: many
J: TRBJ2-3
D: -
CDR3: CASSPSRGTALDTQYF
DNA: TGTGCCAGCAGCCCATCTCGGGGGACCGCTTTAGATACGCAGTATTTT

V: TRBV25-1
size: many
J: TRBJ1-1
D: -
CDR3: CASSGGLGDDTEAFF
DNA: TGTGCCAGCAGTGGAGGACTGGGGGATGACACTGAAGCTTTCTTT

V: TRBV27
size: many
J: TRBJ1-4
D: -
CDR3: CASSLLGNEKLFF
DNA: TGTGCCAGCAGTTTACTCGGAAATGAAAAACTGTTTTTT

V: TRBV5-4
size: few
J: TRBJ2-7
D: TRBD1
CDR3: CASSGGQGHNEQQYF
DNA: TGTGCCAGCAGCGGAGGACAGGGGCACAACGAGCAGCAGTACTTC

V: TRBV7-9
size: many
J: TRBJ2-7
D: -
CDR3: CASRPDGDYEQYF
DNA: TGTGCCAGCAGACCGGACGGGGACTACGAGCAGTACTTC

V: TRBV5-1
size: many
J: TRBJ2-7
D: TRBD2
CDR3: CASSLELAGGYEQYF
DNA: TGCGCCAGCAGCTTGGAACTAGCGGGAGGATACGAGCAGTACTTC